The subject of this entry is one T cell receptor beta chain. Its antigen remains undetermined. Base-call qualities are not available, and no considerably larger clone is one nucleotide away. Peripheral blood CD8+ and CD4+ T cells from healthy donors, Susac syndrome patients and multiple sclerosis patients were profiled using high-throughput TCR beta sequencing. The Susac syndrome patients fulfilled recently defined diagnostic criteria for definite or probable disease. CD8+ TEMRA cells were enriched by FACS, while bulk CD8+ and CD4+ T cells were purified by magnetic negative isolation. Blood was drawn into EDTA tubes, processed within 24 hours, and PBMCs were isolated by density gradient centrifugation. PBMCs destined for TCR sequencing were cryopreserved in liquid nitrogen and later thawed in a 37 °C water bath. The sorted or isolated CD4+, CD8+ and CD8+ TEMRA cells had a purity of 90% or higher.

RNA was extracted using the RNeasy kit, and roughly 0.45 to 1 microgram was reverse transcribed with random hexamers. The immunoSEQ multiplex PCR assay, covering 54 Vbeta and 13 Jbeta segments, was used to amplify TCR beta CDR3 regions. PCR amplification bias was corrected using a synthetic template baseline for primer optimization and computational correction. The source study handled its data this way. Reads were assigned to V, D and J genes according to IMGT and analyzed in immunoSEQ Analyzer, with only productive sequences retained. Clonality was computed as one minus Shannon entropy normalized by log2 of the number of productive unique sequences. For each patient and control, public and private clones were evaluated among the 100 most prevalent clones. Clones were defined as Susac-specific if absent from the healthy and MS cohorts, from under 1,200 published viral clones and from other ImmuneACCESS disease sequences. TCRdb reprocessed the public reads (quality trimming at Q25 with fastp, clone calling with MiXCR) and kept in-frame beta chains. Every CDR3 protein is listed once, alongside the most common genes and DNA of its rows. The V and J calls shown here were made by TCRdb, not taken from the authors' results. For this sample the table gives about 240,000 distinct CDR3 sequences, of which 95% to 97% were detected only once. Clones ranked in the top ten supply 0.095% to 0.12% of the sample.

Including the terminal cysteine and phenylalanine, the CDR3 comprises 16 residues. Just CDR3 DNA is preserved here, 48 bases in frame from base 1. CDR1 and CDR2 (SEHNR, FQNEAQ) derive from the germline V gene (reference sequence). Germline trimming amounts to 3 bases on V and 4 bases on J, with 10 as the count of junction bases outside the gene matches. This entry is derived from a study of CD8 T cells in Susac syndrome (dated by TCRdb to about 2019). Some background on the complete study: Of the Susac syndrome patients who were sequenced, eight were in clinical remission while roughly 6 had clinically active disease. Susac syndrome patients were therapy-naive, on corticosteroids (some also receiving IVIg), or on IVIg alone at blood withdrawal. Whether CD8+ T cell activation and differentiation in Susac syndrome was antigen driven was tested using repertoire sequencing. Results and caveats for the whole study, not just this receptor: In patients with Susac syndrome, the CD4+ T cell repertoire showed no detectable clonal expansion. The number of individuals in the TCR sequencing and HLA analysis was acknowledged as relatively small.

The V and J segments used are TRBV7-9 and TRBJ2-7, with TRBD2 identical over 9 junction bases. This TCR derives from a human donor with Susac syndrome. Input material: CD4+ T cells from PBMCs. The base sequence is TGTGCCAGCAGCTTCATCTATAGCGGGAGATCTTACGAGCAGTACTTC. Translated, this gives CASSFIYSGRSYEQYF.